Given below is one T cell receptor beta chain in context. Under the authors' procedure: Reference gene primers were amplified, and this amplification served to estimate nucleated cell counts. Method: immunoSEQ multiplex PCR; TCRdb's copy keeps in-frame clones and lacks some. V, J and clone size are taken as reported in that table, and D and trimming were inferred from the DNA itself. The sample contains about 37,000 clones, 75% to 90% of which appear only once. This entry comes from a study of blood T cell repertoires in COVID-19. Overall study: Italy, Spain and the United States were the sources of the convalescent and acute COVID-19 samples. Sources were T cells, B-cell-depleted T cells, or PBMCs; the material itself was cDNA or gDNA.

CDR3 length equals 13 residues. The ends were cut back, 3 bases at V and 5 bases at J, with 10 bases in the middle. Germline V gene lookup returns CDR1 KGHSH and CDR2 LQKENI. The sequenced sample consisted of peripheral blood. The TCR sequence derives from a human donor in a cohort sampled during active COVID-19. This rearrangement joins TRBV18 to TRBJ1-2; D not resolved. The CDR3 is CASSPREDYGYTF. CDR3 nucleotide sequence: TGTGCCAGCTCACCGAGGGAGGATTATGGCTACACCTTC.